Sequencing of this TCR beta chain was carried out in a study of beta chain features in type 1 diabetes. This clone was seen more than once but under ten times. Its antigen is unknown. Expressed TCRB transcripts were sequenced because the entire RNA isolate underwent reverse transcription. The data were produced by immunoSEQ multiplex PCR, yet TCRdb's version contains in-frame clones alone and is incomplete. The sample has about 160,000 clones, approximately 8.1% seen once. Study results and caveats: Naive, central memory and regulatory TCRB repertoires appeared more similar among patients than healthy donors. Since sequencing was performed on cDNA, cells with high TCR expression could be over-represented. Significant though moderate, a shortening of TCRB CDR3s appeared in all four CD4+ subsets of Type 1 diabetes patients.

V gave up 0 bases and J gave up 7 bases, with 12 bases separating them. Germline V CDR1 and CDR2: MGHRA, YSYEKL. CDR3 length: 14 residues. Every donor provided one heparinised blood draw, which averaged about 120 mL. The sample taken for sequencing was central memory CD4+ T cells from blood. The clonotype comes from a woman aged 40 to 49 with type 1 diabetes. V and J are TRBV4-1 and TRBJ1-2, with D perhaps TRBD1 (6 bases). The CDR3 sequence is CASSQEGRGAGYTF. CDR3 bases: TGCGCCAGCAGCCAAGAGGGTCGGGGGGCTGGCTACACCTTC.